Listed here are 23 T cell receptor beta chains from one sample, sequenced in a study of T-cell memory formation after mild COVID-19. MiXCR, run by TCRdb on the 5' RACE reads, gives a single entry per CDR3 protein. The sample lists over 400,000 distinct CDR3 sequences; less than 25% were seen once. Sequenced: PBMCs or a T cell subset sorted from them (not recorded which). Receptors originate from an adult woman who had mild COVID-19 (a few samples of this study predate the infection). Cell type and time point are not known.

This clonotype was observed a few times. The chain recombines TRBV12-3 or TRBV12-4 with TRBJ2-3; 7 nucleotides match TRBD1. V was pared by 5 bases and J by 1 base, with 3 bases of the junction left unmatched. The CDR3 totals 14 residues. The CDR3 coding sequence is TGTGCCAGCAGTCGTCAGGGGGGCACAGATACGCAGTATTTT. Protein: CASSRQGGTDTQYF.

This clonotype occurred a few times. V is TRBV7-2 and J is TRBJ2-1; D ambiguous. CDR3 length: 13 residues. CDR1 is SGHTA and CDR2 is FQGNSA in the germline V gene. The germline V and J ends were trimmed by 3 bases and 9 bases, with 12 bases remaining between them. The CDR3 spells CASSFRQSSEQFF. As DNA, the CDR3 is TGTGCCAGCAGCTTTCGCCAATCTAGTGAGCAGTTCTTC.

The J gene is TRBJ1-2, the V gene TRBV29-1; 7 nucleotides match TRBD1. Germline values: CDR1 SQVTM, CDR2 ANQGSEA. V dropped 6 bases and J dropped 4; count of bases not matched to a gene: 8. The CDR3 has 13 amino acids. CDR3 region: CSVFGEGAYGYTF. CDR3 DNA: TGCAGCGTATTTGGGGAGGGGGCCTATGGCTACACCTTC.

This clonotype was seen only a few times. The chain recombines TRBV12-3 or TRBV12-4 with TRBJ2-2; TRBD1 matches at 9 bases. The V and J ends lost 6 bases and 3 bases, in that order; junction bases with no gene match: 14. The CDR3 has 18 amino acids. CDR3 residues: CASSKARDREDYTGELFF. For the CDR3, the DNA is TGTGCCAGCAGCAAAGCCCGGGACAGGGAGGATTACACCGGGGAGCTGTTTTTT.

The chain couples TRBV6-5 to TRBJ1-1; TRBD1 might be the D (5 bases). CDR1 and CDR2 from the germline V gene are MNHEY and SVGAGI. Between the trimmed V and J ends, which lost 5 bases and 10 bases, there was a span of 20 bases. The CDR3 runs to 14 residues. The CDR3 DNA sequence: TGTGCCAGCAGTCTATCTGGGGGTCTGCTTGGAGCTTTCTTT. Its translation: CASSLSGGLLGAFF.

This clonotype was observed many times. This chain joins TRBV27 and TRBJ2-5; TRBD1 aligns across 9 bases. V lost 10 bases, J lost 2 bases, and 11 bases stayed unmatched. Germline CDR1 MNHEY, CDR2 SMNVEV (reference sequence). This CDR3 is 15 amino acids long. CDR3 nucleotide sequence: TGTGCCACTTGGTCCGGGACAGGGTATCAAGAGACCCAGTACTTC. Amino acids: CATWSGTGYQETQYF.

The chain couples TRBV29-1 to TRBJ1-2, with D hard to call. Per the germline V gene, CDR1 is SQVTM and CDR2 is ANQGSEA. V lost 1 base and J lost 8, with 14 bases in between. The CDR3 loop spans 13 amino acids. CDR3 sequence reads: CSVEGRFTGGYTF. The CDR3 nucleotides read TGCAGCGTTGAAGGTAGATTCACGGGGGGCTACACCTTC.

The table lists this clonotype with a few counts. The chain has TRBV12-3 or TRBV12-4 and TRBJ1-1, with unresolved D. With 3 bases removed from V and 6 bases from J, the gap between germline ends came to 8 bases. This CDR3 is 12 amino acids long. The CDR3 nucleotides are TGTGCCAGCAGTTTCCCGGGGTCTGAAGCTTTCTTT. Translation: CASSFPGSEAFF.

This clonotype was observed a few times. The rearrangement joins TRBV7-8 to TRBJ2-1; D is unresolved. The CDR3 is made up of 15 amino acids. In germline, CDR1 is SGHVS, CDR2 FQNEAQ. The germline V and J ends were trimmed by 7 bases and 0 bases, with 13 bases remaining between them. The CDR3: CASTKAGSSYNEQFF. DNA for the CDR3: TGTGCCAGCACCAAAGCAGGAAGCTCCTACAATGAGCAGTTCTTC. Variable domain in full (rest from reference TRBV7-8 and TRBJ2-1): GAGVSQSPRYKVAKRGQDVALRCDPISGHVSLFWYQQALGQGPEFLTYFQNEAQLDKSGLPSDRFFAERPEGSVSTLKIQRTQQEDSAVYLCASTKAGSSYNEQFFGPGTRLTVL.

The rearrangement joins TRBV24-1 to TRBJ2-3; no reliable D call. The CDR3 consists of 14 residues. The V end was cut by 5 bases, the J end by 6 bases, with 14 bases between. Germline CDR1 KGHDR, CDR2 SFDVKD. The CDR3 DNA reads TGTGCCACCAGTGTCCGGCGGCTTTCGGATACGCAGTATTTT. Protein product: CATSVRRLSDTQYF.

The V and J genes are TRBV6-4 and TRBJ1-1; 7 nucleotides align to TRBD1. Germline V CDR1 and CDR2: MRHNA, SNTAGT. The CDR3 loop spans 15 amino acids. V trimming: 1 base; J trimming: 1 base; junction bases outside the gene matches: 3. Here the CDR3 DNA reads TGTGCCAGCAGTGACTTAGGGACAGAGAACACTGAAGCTTTCTTT. This sequence encodes CASSDLGTENTEAFF.

The chain employs TRBV12-3 or TRBV12-4 and TRBJ1-1, with 8 nucleotides matching TRBD1. CDR3 length: 14 residues. The J segment lost 3 bases and the V segment lost 7 bases, leaving 7 bases of the junction unmatched. CDR3 residues: CASTLLTGDTEAFF. The CDR3 DNA follows: TGTGCCAGCACCCTACTGACAGGGGACACTGAAGCTTTCTTT.

The gene calls are TRBV5-1 and TRBJ2-3; D not resolved. The V gene's germline CDR1 is SGHRS and CDR2 YFSETQ. V lost 0 bases to trimming and J lost 4 bases, with 18 bases between them. CDR3 length equals 17 residues. As DNA, the CDR3 is TGCGCCAGCAGCTTGGCCGTACATGCTTCAGACGCAGATACGCAGTATTTT. It yields the protein CASSLAVHASDADTQYF.

The chain links TRBV11-2 to TRBJ2-1, with D uncertain. V was cut by 5 bases and J by 8 bases, with 13 bases left in between. CDR3 size: 13 residues. From germline, CDR1 is SGHAT and CDR2 FQNNGV. The CDR3 loop is CASSETRVHEQFF. The CDR3 DNA reads as TGTGCCAGCAGCGAAACCAGAGTACATGAGCAGTTCTTC. Based on the CDR3 plus reference TRBV11-2 and TRBJ2-1, the full variable domain is EAGVAQSPRYKIIEKRQSVAFWCNPISGHATLYWYQQILGQGPKLLIQFQNNGVVDDSQLPKDRFSAERLKGVDSTLKIQPAKLEDSAVYLCASSETRVHEQFFGPGTRLTVL.

The chain joins TRBV29-1 to TRBJ2-5; weak D call: TRBD2 (6 bases). V was shortened by 0 bases and J by 4 bases, with 18 bases between the two germline ends. From germline, CDR1 is SQVTM and CDR2 ANQGSEA. The CDR3 extends over 16 amino acids. Here the CDR3 reads CSVEDLAGSLGETQYF. The CDR3 nucleotides read TGCAGCGTTGAAGATCTTGCGGGATCGTTGGGAGAGACCCAGTACTTC.

The chain recombines TRBV29-1 with TRBJ1-2; D is unresolved. Trimming removed 4 bases from V and 0 bases from J, with 12 bases in between. This CDR3 region has 14 residues. Germline V gene lookup returns CDR1 SQVTM and CDR2 ANQGSEA. The CDR3 loop is CSVGVGSTNYGYTF. The CDR3 coding sequence is TGCAGCGTTGGGGTGGGGTCCACTAACTATGGCTACACCTTC. Full variable domain (remainder filled in from reference TRBV29-1 and TRBJ1-2): SAVISQKPSRDICQRGTSLTIQCQVDSQVTMMFWYRQQPGQSLTLIATANQGSEATYESGFVIDKFPISRPNLTFSTLTVSNMSPEDSSIYLCSVGVGSTNYGYTFGSGTRLTVV.

The gene calls are TRBV6-5 and TRBJ2-1; D gene unclear. Germline assignment: CDR1 MNHEY and CDR2 SVGAGI. CDR3 length equals 14 residues. Trimming took 0 bases from V and 5 from J, leaving 8 bases between them. The CDR3 bases are TGTGCCAGCAGTTACTCGAGTGTGAACAATGAGCAGTTCTTC. It encodes CASSYSSVNNEQFF.

The chain carries TRBV18 and TRBJ2-7; 8 bases agree with TRBD1. V shed 3 bases, J shed 3 bases, and the junction held 4 bases outside the gene matches. Germline V gives CDR1 KGHSH, CDR2 LQKENI. The CDR3 totals 14 residues. CDR3 protein: CASSPWDRIYEQYF. CDR3 bases: TGTGCCAGCTCACCCTGGGACAGGATCTACGAGCAGTACTTC.

This clonotype occurred a few times. J is TRBJ2-7 and V is TRBV11-2, with 15 nucleotides matching TRBD2. The trim removed 6 bases at V and 4 bases at J, leaving 7 bases unmatched. This CDR3 region has 16 residues. Germline assignment: CDR1 SGHAT and CDR2 FQNNGV. CDR3: CASRGPGLAGGYEQYF. CDR3 in DNA: TGTGCCAGCAGAGGACCGGGACTAGCGGGAGGATACGAGCAGTACTTC.

This clonotype has a handful of counts. This chain connects TRBV7-9 to TRBJ2-7; 9 bases are a match to TRBD1. After removal of 5 bases from V and 5 bases from J, the junction contained 7 bases not matched to a gene. Germline V lookup: CDR1 SEHNR, CDR2 FQNEAQ (reference sequence). This CDR3 spans 14 amino acids. The CDR3 sequence: CASSPTGGRNEQYF. The CDR3 DNA sequence: TGTGCCAGCAGCCCGACAGGGGGAAGGAACGAGCAGTACTTC.

This clonotype has only a few counts. V usage is TRBV7-6 and J usage is TRBJ2-5, with a tentative D call TRBD1 (6 bases). V lost 1 base, J lost 1 base, and 7 bases lay in between. This CDR3 comprises 14 residues. CDR1 is SGHVS and CDR2 is FNYEAQ in the germline V gene. The CDR3 coding sequence is TGTGCCAGCAGCTTAGGGACAGTCCAAGAGACCCAGTACTTC. Its translation is CASSLGTVQETQYF.

This chain joins TRBV12-3 or TRBV12-4 and TRBJ1-4; D is possibly TRBD1 (5 bases). This CDR3 has 14 amino acids. V lost 4 bases, J lost 8 bases, and 14 bases lay in between. The chain's CDR3 is CASSSPGRGEKLFF. In DNA, the CDR3 is TGTGCCAGCAGTTCCCCAGGTCGGGGGGAAAAACTGTTTTTT.

The chain couples TRBV12-3 or TRBV12-4 to TRBJ2-1; perhaps TRBD1 as D (6 bases). V was trimmed by 5 bases and J by 3 bases, leaving 14 bases between them. The CDR3 covers 15 residues. CDR3 nucleotide sequence: TGTGCCAGCAGTCCAGGACAGCTCCTCTACAATGAGCAGTTCTTC. Translating it yields CASSPGQLLYNEQFF.